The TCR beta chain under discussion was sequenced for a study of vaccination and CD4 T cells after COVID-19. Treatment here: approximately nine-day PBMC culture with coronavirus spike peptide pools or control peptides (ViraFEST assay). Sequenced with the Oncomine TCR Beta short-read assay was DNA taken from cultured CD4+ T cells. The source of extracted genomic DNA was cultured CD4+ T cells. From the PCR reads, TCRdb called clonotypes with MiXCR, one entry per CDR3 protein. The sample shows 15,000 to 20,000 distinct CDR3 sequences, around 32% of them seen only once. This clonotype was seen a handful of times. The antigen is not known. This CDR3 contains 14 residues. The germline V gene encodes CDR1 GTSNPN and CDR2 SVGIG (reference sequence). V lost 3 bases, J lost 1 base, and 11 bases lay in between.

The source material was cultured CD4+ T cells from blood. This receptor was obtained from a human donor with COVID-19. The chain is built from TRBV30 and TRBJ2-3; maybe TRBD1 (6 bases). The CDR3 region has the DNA TGTGCCTGGAGCTCAGGGGCTGGCACAGATACGCAGTATTTT. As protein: CAWSSGAGTDTQYF.